This T cell receptor beta chain was found in a study of CD8+CD57+ T cells in acquired aplastic anemia. Genomic DNA provided the template from which TCR beta VDJ and CDR3 profiles were obtained. TCRdb used MiXCR to reprocess the reads, holding one entry per CDR3 protein. This repertoire shows around 430,000 distinct CDR3 sequences, under 40% found once; its top ten account for roughly 0.89%. This clonotype was seen repeatedly, ten times or more. All patients picked for sequencing had shown, by flow cytometry, an expansion of CD8+CD57+ cells. This TCR derives from a human donor with aplastic anemia. The sequenced material came from sorted CD4+, CD8+, or CD8+CD57+ T cells (not recorded which) from PBMCs.

CDR3 in amino acids: CSAVTLGEQYF. The CDR3 DNA sequence: TGCAGCGCGGTAACGTTGGGCGAGCAGTACTTC. The chain employs TRBV20-1 and TRBJ2-7, with D unclear. Germline V gene data show CDR1 as DFQATT and CDR2 as SNEGSKA (reference sequence). The CDR3 contains 11 residues.